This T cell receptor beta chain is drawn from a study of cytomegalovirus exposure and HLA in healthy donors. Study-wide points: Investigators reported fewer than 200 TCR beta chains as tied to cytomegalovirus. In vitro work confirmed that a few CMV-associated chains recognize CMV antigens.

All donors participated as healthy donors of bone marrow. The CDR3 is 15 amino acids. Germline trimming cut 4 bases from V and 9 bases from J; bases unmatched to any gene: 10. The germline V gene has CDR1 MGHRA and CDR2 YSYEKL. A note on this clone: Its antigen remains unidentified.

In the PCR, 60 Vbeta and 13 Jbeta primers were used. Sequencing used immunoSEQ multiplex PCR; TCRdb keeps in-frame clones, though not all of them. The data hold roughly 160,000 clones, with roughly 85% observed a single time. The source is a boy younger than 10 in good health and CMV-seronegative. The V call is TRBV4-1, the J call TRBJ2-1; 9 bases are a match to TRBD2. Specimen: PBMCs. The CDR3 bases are TGCGCCAGCAGCCCTTGGGCGGGGGGGCGGGGTGAGCAGTTCTTC. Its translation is CASSPWAGGRGEQFF.